A single TCR beta chain is shown here with its context. Per the study methods: How many nucleated cells were present was estimated from reference gene primer amplification. Clones were sequenced by immunoSEQ multiplex PCR, and TCRdb holds only the in-frame ones, with some missing. That table is the source of V, J and clone size, and D and trimming were worked out from the DNA. This sample has under 120,000 clones, with 80% to 90% found just once. The sample is drawn from a study of blood T cell repertoires in COVID-19. The wider study: Researchers got acute and convalescent COVID-19 samples from the United States, Italy and Spain. From T cells, B-cell-depleted T cells, or PBMCs came the material, which was cDNA or gDNA.

CDR3 length equals 16 residues. Germline CDR1 reads SNHLY; CDR2 reads FYNNEI. The V segment lost 5 bases and the J segment 5 bases; nucleotides outside the gene matches: 11. This chain joins TRBV2 and TRBJ2-3, with 9 bases aligning to TRBD2. The TCR was taken from a human donor in a cohort sampled during active COVID-19. The source material was peripheral blood. CDR3 DNA: TGTGCCAGCAGTCGAAGGACGCGGGGGGGCGAAGATACGCAGTATTTT. It encodes CASSRRTRGGEDTQYF.